A single sample gave rise to the 20 T cell receptor beta chains below, sequenced in a study of blood T cell repertoires in COVID-19. The protocol was immunoSEQ multiplex PCR, while the TCRdb copy is restricted to in-frame clones and leaves out a portion. There are a few hundred thousand clones in the sample; approximately 84% occur only once, and 1.9% lies in the top ten. Input material: peripheral blood. These receptors came from a man aged 40-50 years with active or convalescent COVID-19.

The chain combines TRBV7-3 with TRBJ2-1, with D tentatively TRBD2 (6 bases). Germline V gives CDR1 SGHTA, CDR2 FQGTGA. Trimming left V 1 base short and J 7 bases short, with 11 bases between. The CDR3 sequence is 14 residues long. The DNA of the CDR3 is TGTGCCAGCAGCTTAAAATCCCGGGGGAATGAGCAGTTCTTC. Translation gives CASSLKSRGNEQFF.

V usage is TRBV12-3 or TRBV12-4 and J usage is TRBJ1-1, with D tentatively TRBD1 (5 bases). This CDR3 spans 12 amino acids. The V end lost 7 bases, the J end lost 4 bases, and 10 bases lay between the germline ends. The CDR3, as DNA: TGTGCCAGCATTCAGGGAACCACTGAAGCTTTCTTT. This codes for CASIQGTTEAFF.

The chain links TRBV3-1 (or the pseudogene TRBV3-2) to TRBJ2-5; D perhaps matches TRBD1 (7 bases). Per germline, CDR1 LGHDT and CDR2 YNNKEL (reference sequence). This CDR3 region has 14 residues. The V and J ends lost 1 base and 7 bases respectively, with 13 bases between them. CDR3 in amino acids: CASSQVPGGLTQYF. CDR3 nucleotides: TGTGCCAGCAGCCAAGTACCAGGGGGGTTGACCCAGTACTTC.

The chain links TRBV4-2 to TRBJ2-5, with 10 nucleotides matching TRBD2. Germline lookup yields CDR1 LGHNA and CDR2 YNFKEQ. The CDR3 consists of 17 residues. J gave up 2 bases and V 1 base, and 7 bases lay outside the gene matches. CDR3 sequence (DNA): TGTGCCAGCAGCCAAGGAGCTAGCGGGGGACCTCAAGAGACCCAGTACTTC. It codes for CASSQGASGGPQETQYF.

This chain connects TRBV6-5 to TRBJ1-3; TRBD1 matches at 7 bases. The germline V gene has CDR1 MNHEY and CDR2 SVGAGI. The CDR3 runs 16 residues. V shed 0 bases and J 4 bases; nucleotides not matched to a gene: 6. The CDR3 loop is CASSYSTGKFGNTIYF. The CDR3 nucleotides read TGTGCCAGCAGTTACTCGACAGGGAAATTCGGAAACACCATATATTTT.

This sequence joins TRBV3-1 (or the pseudogene TRBV3-2) and TRBJ2-1; D is unclear. V lost 4 bases to trimming and J lost 9 bases, with 13 bases between them. Germline V CDR1 and CDR2: LGHDT, YNNKEL (reference sequence). CDR3 length: 13 residues. The CDR3 here is CASSLRGGSEQFF. Written as DNA, the CDR3 is TGTGCCAGCAGCCTGAGAGGTGGAAGTGAGCAGTTCTTC.

The J gene is TRBJ2-6, the V gene TRBV27, with D perhaps matching TRBD1 (6 bases). V gave up 5 bases and J gave up 0 bases, with 11 bases separating them. Germline V gene sequence: CDR1 MNHEY, CDR2 SMNVEV (reference sequence). This CDR3 is built from 16 residues. In nucleotides, the CDR3 is TGTGCCAGCAGTCACAGGGCACCCTCTGGGGCCAACGTCCTGACTTTC. Translated, it gives CASSHRAPSGANVLTF.

The gene calls are TRBV5-1 and TRBJ2-3; 11 positions match TRBD2. The V and J ends lost 4 bases and 3 bases, in that order; junction bases with no gene match: 7. The CDR3 totals 16 residues. Germline values: CDR1 SGHRS, CDR2 YFSETQ. The CDR3 DNA reads as TGCGCCAGCAGCACCTTAGCGGGGGGGCCGACAGATACGCAGTATTTT. Translation: CASSTLAGGPTDTQYF. Looking up the rest from reference TRBV5-1 and TRBJ2-3 gives the full variable domain: KAGVTQTPRYLIKTRGQQVTLSCSPISGHRSVSWYQQTPGQGLQFLFEYFSETQRNKGNFPGRFSGRQFSNSRSEMNVSTLELGDSALYLCASSTLAGGPTDTQYFGPGTRLTVL.

The chain has TRBV5-4 and TRBJ2-7, with TRBD1 matching 9 bases. V lost 1 base, J lost 5 bases, and 7 bases stayed unmatched. The germline V gene encodes CDR1 SGHNT and CDR2 YYREEE (reference sequence). This CDR3 spans 15 amino acids. The CDR3 nucleotides read TGTGCCAGCAGCTTGTACGGGACAGGGACCCACGAGCAGTACTTC. Protein: CASSLYGTGTHEQYF. The full variable domain, its missing parts supplied by reference TRBV5-4 and TRBJ2-7, is ETGVTQSPTHLIKTRGQQVTLRCSSQSGHNTVSWYQQALGQGPQFIFQYYREEENGRGNFPPRFSGLQFPNYSSELNVNALELDDSALYLCASSLYGTGTHEQYFGPGTRLTVT.

The chain joins TRBV2 to TRBJ1-5; TRBD1 matches 9 bases. CDR1 SNHLY and CDR2 FYNNEI come from the germline V gene. V was clipped by 6 bases and J by 5 bases; unmatched bases: 8. The CDR3 is 15 amino acids. This CDR3 reads CASRKTGGGYQPQHF. Here the CDR3 DNA reads TGTGCCAGCAGGAAGACAGGGGGAGGTTATCAGCCCCAGCATTTT. Full variable domain (rest looked up from reference TRBV2 and TRBJ1-5): EPEVTQTPSHQVTQMGQEVILRCVPISNHLYFYWYRQILGQKVEFLVSFYNNEISEKSEIFDDQFSVERPDGSNFTLKIRSTKLEDSAMYFCASRKTGGGYQPQHFGDGTRLSIL.

V gene TRBV16 combines with J gene TRBJ1-6; no definite D call. The CDR3 runs to 17 residues. Trimming stripped 3 bases from V and 0 bases from J, with 12 bases between. Germline CDR1 reads KGHSY; CDR2 reads FQNENV. Here the CDR3 reads CASSHGTHSSYNSPLHF. DNA of the CDR3: TGTGCCAGCAGCCACGGCACGCACAGCTCCTATAATTCACCCCTCCACTTT.

As concerns this clone: This sample includes further DNA sequences coding for the same CDR3. The chain employs TRBV6-1 and TRBJ1-1; no clear D gene. The CDR3 spans 13 residues. Germline V gene lookup returns CDR1 MNHNS and CDR2 SASEGT. V lost 1 base to trimming and J lost 4 bases, with 7 bases between them. CDR3 region: CASSEVRGTEAFF. The CDR3 DNA sequence: TGTGCCAGCAGTGAAGTACGGGGCACTGAAGCTTTCTTT.

The CDR3, as DNA: TGTGCCACCAGTGTGGGGGCGCCCAATCAGCCCCAGCATTTT. Its protein is CATSVGAPNQPQHF. This sequence joins TRBV24-1 and TRBJ1-5, with D maybe TRBD1 (6 bases). This CDR3 region has 14 residues. Germline loops: CDR1 KGHDR, CDR2 SFDVKD. V dropped 5 bases and J dropped 3 bases, with 10 bases sitting between them.

V gene TRBV6-5 combines with J gene TRBJ1-2; unclear D gene. CDR1 is MNHEY and CDR2 is SVGAGI in the germline V gene. This CDR3 comprises 14 residues. V was cut by 0 bases and J by 4 bases, with 9 bases left in between. DNA of the CDR3: TGTGCCAGCAGTTACTCAGCCGTTCGCTATGGCTACACCTTC. As protein: CASSYSAVRYGYTF.

V gene TRBV28 combines with J gene TRBJ2-7; TRBD2 aligns across 8 bases. This CDR3 has 16 amino acids. Germline-derived CDR1 and CDR2 are MDHEN and SYDVKM. V trimming: 3 bases; J trimming: 2 bases; junction bases outside the gene matches: 9. CDR3 region: CASSFIRGSGAYEQYF. The CDR3 DNA reads TGTGCCAGCAGTTTCATCCGGGGTAGCGGGGCCTACGAGCAGTACTTC. Supplemented by reference TRBV28 and TRBJ2-7, the full variable domain reads DVKVTQSSRYLVKRTGEKVFLECVQDMDHENMFWYRQDPGLGLRLIYFSYDVKMKEKGDIPEGYSVSREKKERFSLILESASTNQTSMYLCASSFIRGSGAYEQYFGPGTRLTVT.

This sequence joins TRBV6-5 and TRBJ1-2, with 9 nucleotides matching TRBD1. The CDR3 is 12 amino acids. Germline V gene data show CDR1 as MNHEY and CDR2 as SVGAGI. The V gene end was trimmed by 6 bases and the J gene end by 6 bases; junction bases not matched to a gene: 2. CDR3 nucleotide sequence: TGTGCCAGCAGCAGGACAGGGGATGGCTACACCTTC. Translation gives CASSRTGDGYTF.

This chain connects TRBV28 to TRBJ2-5; 7 nucleotides line up with TRBD2. The CDR3 covers 13 residues. Trimming cost V 1 base and J 7 bases; bases outside gene matches: 3. From germline, CDR1 is MDHEN and CDR2 SYDVKM. This chain's CDR3 is CASSLSGGRTQYF. In nucleotides, the CDR3 is TGTGCCAGCAGTTTATCCGGGGGGAGGACCCAGTACTTC.

V and J are TRBV7-2 and TRBJ1-4, with TRBD1 as a possible D gene (6 bases). Per the germline V gene, CDR1 is SGHTA and CDR2 is FQGNSA. The CDR3 loop spans 16 amino acids. V shed 0 bases and J shed 4 bases, with 12 bases lying between them. CDR3 sequence (DNA): TGTGCCAGCAGCTTAGCGGCGGGGGGGCGTAATGAAAAACTGTTTTTT. Encoded protein: CASSLAAGGRNEKLFF. The whole variable domain, filled in from reference TRBV7-2 and TRBJ1-4, reads GAGVSQSPSNKVTEKGKDVELRCDPISGHTALYWYRQSLGQGLEFLIYFQGNSAPDKSGLPSDRFSAERTGGSVSTLTIQRTQQEDSAVYLCASSLAAGGRNEKLFFGSGTQLSVL.

The genes are TRBV6-5 and TRBJ1-2; 10 bases map to TRBD1. The CDR3 has 13 amino acids. Germline V lookup: CDR1 MNHEY, CDR2 SVGAGI. After removal of 5 bases from V and 6 bases from J, the junction contained 3 bases not matched to a gene. CDR3 nucleotides: TGTGCCAGCAGTCGACAGGGGGCTGATGGCTACACCTTC. It specifies CASSRQGADGYTF.

This clone was recorded once. The V and J genes are TRBV7-9 and TRBJ1-1; TRBD1 agrees at 7 bases. V lost 4 bases to trimming and J lost 1 base; unmatched junction nucleotides: 6. Germline CDR1 SEHNR, CDR2 FQNEAQ (reference sequence). The CDR3 has 15 residues. The CDR3 sequence: CASSSQGGENTEAFF. The CDR3, as DNA: TGTGCCAGCAGCTCTCAGGGGGGAGAGAACACTGAAGCTTTCTTT.